This T cell receptor beta chain was retrieved from a study of CD8 T cells in ankylosing spondylitis. Study results and caveats: Reportedly, disease-linked clones are significantly enriched in ankylosing spondylitis patients' matched synovial fluid. Ankylosing spondylitis blood appeared to carry a characteristic TCR beta motif of roughly eight highly homologous variants.

Libraries for TCR beta were made by quantitative 5'-RACE with molecular barcodes. TCRdb analysed the 5' RACE reads with MiXCR anew, one entry per CDR3 protein. The table shows roughly 470,000 distinct CDR3 sequences, with around 26% occurring only once. Turning to this clonotype: The antigen remains undetermined.

Germline lookup yields CDR1 DFQATT and CDR2 SNEGSKA (reference sequence). V was trimmed by 5 bases and J by 3 bases, leaving 11 bases between them. There are 12 residues in the CDR3. V and J are TRBV20-1 and TRBJ2-7; D might be TRBD1 or TRBD2, each matching 5 bases. The source material was blood, either unsorted or a sorted T cell fraction (not recorded which). This clonotype originated in a male donor with ankylosing spondylitis. Here the CDR3 DNA reads TGCAGTGCTCCCGGGGCCAGCTACGAGCAGTACTTC. Encoded protein: CSAPGASYEQYF.